Listed here is a single T cell receptor (beta chain). No antigen is known for it. Healthy bone marrow donors formed the donor group. This PCR relied on a set of 60 Vbeta primers and 13 Jbeta primers. Data came from immunoSEQ multiplex PCR; TCRdb stores just in-frame clones and leaves some out. The sample has about 170,000 clones; over 70% are singletons. The data were taken from a study of cytomegalovirus exposure and HLA in healthy donors. Study observations and caveats: Across all donors, roughly uniform sequencing depth was an assumption of the presence/absence analyses. Across donors, most TCRs were seen rarely, yet some public ones were widespread. The likely explanation for a cluster of highly shared sequence variants was sequencing artifact.

The specimen sequenced was PBMCs. This receptor was taken from a man aged 25 to 40 in good health and CMV-seropositive.

This CDR3 reads CAWSGGGSTEAFF. The CDR3, as DNA: TGTGCCTGGAGTGGGGGGGGTTCCACTGAAGCTTTCTTT. V and J are TRBV30 and TRBJ1-1; the D gene is possibly TRBD1 (5 bases). The CDR3 has 13 residues. With 1 base removed from V and 4 bases from J, the gap between germline ends came to 10 bases. Germline-derived CDR1 and CDR2 are GTSNPN and SVGIG (reference sequence).